This T cell receptor (beta chain) was recorded in a study of T-cell reconstitution after alpha-beta-depleted transplantation in children (TCRdb year 2016). Regarding the study in general: T-cell immune reconstitution after TCRalphabeta/CD19-depleted allogeneic hematopoietic cell transplantation in children was quantitatively tracked in the study by means of TCR repertoire profiling.

The sample's treatment or condition, from its label and the paper: allogeneic hematopoietic cell transplantation with graft depleted of TCRalphabeta T cells and CD19 B cells. TCRalphabeta/CD19-depleted allogeneic hematopoietic cell grafts were given to the transplant recipients, all of whom were children. Receptor libraries were prepared by PCR. Sequenced on an Illumina HiSeq 2500. To normalize quantification of the TCRbeta repertoire, the TCR libraries were built with molecular barcoding that relied on unique molecular identifiers. Using fastp at Q25 and MiXCR, TCRdb reprocessed the public reads and kept productive beta chains. For every CDR3 protein sequence, its rows merge into one entry that carries the most common genes and DNA. Here the sample has hundreds of thousands of distinct CDR3 sequences; roughly 9.1% occur a single time. 7.5% of the sample goes to the ten largest clones. Many counts were recorded for this clonotype. Its specific antigen is unknown. No per-base quality is available; no much larger clone lies one base away.

Study-wide conclusions, independent of this receptor: In some patients, the high TCRbeta diversity seen at day 60 was put down to recipient T cells and intrathymic progenitors that had survived conditioning. The apparently early alphabetaT-cell count recovery about two months after transplant was reportedly dependent on only several hundred rapidly expanded clones derived from non-depleted graft cells. Over the following months the frequencies of hyperexpanded clones went down, and after one year T-cell counts and TCRbeta diversity were mostly credited to newly produced T cells.

From cysteine to phenylalanine, the CDR3 is 17 amino acids long. Only the CDR3 portion is preserved as DNA: 51 bases, with reading frame beginning at the first base. Trimming removed 3 bases from V and 7 bases from J, leaving 22 bases between the germline ends. The sequence is built from TRBV12-3 or TRBV12-4 and TRBJ2-1, with TRBD2 tentatively as D gene (6 bases match). This receptor was obtained from a boy under two years old with acute myeloid leukemia, due to receive a stem cell transplant. The sample in question was PBMCs, obtained before TCRalphabeta/CD19-depleted stem cell transplant. This receptor has the CDR3 CASSFLLAWAAGNEQFF. The DNA sequence is as follows: TGTGCCAGCAGTTTCCTTCTAGCGTGGGCGGCCGGGAATGAGCAGTTCTTC.